The clone carrying this T cell receptor beta chain is a singleton in its sample. These data come from a study of blood T cell repertoires in COVID-19. Unmatched junction bases numbered 13, after V lost 7 bases and J lost 5 bases. This CDR3 is 14 amino acids long. Germline CDR1 reads SQVTM; CDR2 reads ANQGSEA. TCRdb's table, derived via immunoSEQ multiplex PCR, lists solely in-frame clones and lacks some. The table shows around 12,000 clones, with 88% occurring only once. This chain uses TRBV29-1 with TRBJ2-7, with 8 bases fitting TRBD1. The receptor's source is a human donor in a cohort sampled during active COVID-19. The sample comprised peripheral blood. CDR3 DNA sequence: TGCAGCGGTGGATCCGGGACAGGAAACCACGAGCAGTACTTC. This gives the protein CSGGSGTGNHEQYF.